The rows below give T cell receptor beta chains drawn from one sample of a study of blood T cell repertoires in COVID-19. Sequencing was performed with immunoSEQ multiplex PCR; in TCRdb, only in-frame clones are kept and a portion is missing. The sample yields around 270,000 clones, 75% to 95% seen once. Sequencing input: peripheral blood. All receptors come from a person between 18 and 35 years old with COVID-19, enrolled during active disease. CDR3s include the opening cysteine and the closing phenylalanine or tryptophan. D genes are given only for firm matches. Clone size is given for some rows only: seen once, a few or many times, or a class if the clone is expanded.

V: TRBV2; size: NA; D: NA; J: TRBJ1-5; DNA: TGTGCCAGCAGTGAAATTCCCGGTCAGCCCCAGCATTTT; CDR3: CASSEIPGQPQHF
V: TRBV7-7; size: NA; D: NA; J: TRBJ2-7; DNA: TGTGCCAGCAGCCCGCAGTCCTACGAGCAGTACTTC; CDR3: CASSPQSYEQYF
V: TRBV28; size: NA; D: NA; J: TRBJ2-7; DNA: TGTGCCAGCAGTTTCGGCAGTGTAGCCGTGGACGAGCAGTACTTC; CDR3: CASSFGSVAVDEQYF
V: TRBV9; size: NA; D: TRBD1; J: TRBJ2-1; DNA: TGTGCCAGCAGCGTAGAGGGACAGGTCAACAATGAGCAGTTCTTC; CDR3: CASSVEGQVNNEQFF
V: TRBV18; size: NA; D: NA; J: TRBJ2-7; DNA: TGTGCCAGCTCACCACGGGACAACTCCTACGAGCAGTACTTC; CDR3: CASSPRDNSYEQYF
V: TRBV6-1; size: NA; D: NA; J: TRBJ2-2; DNA: TGTGCCAGCAGTGAAGCCTGGGGAGCGAACACCGGGGAGCTGTTTTTT; CDR3: CASSEAWGANTGELFF
V: TRBV6-4; size: few; D: NA; J: TRBJ2-3; DNA: TGTGCCAGCAGTGACTCAACTAGTGATACGCAGTATTTT; CDR3: CASSDSTSDTQYF
V: TRBV7-9; size: once; D: NA; J: TRBJ2-5; DNA: TGTGCCAGCAGCTTAGAGGGGGGGAGGGTCGGAGAGACCCAGTACTTC; CDR3: CASSLEGGRVGETQYF
V: TRBV21-1; size: NA; D: NA; J: TRBJ1-2; DNA: TGTGCCAGCAGCGACGAGACAGAGACTAACTATGGCTACACCTTC; CDR3: CASSDETETNYGYTF
V: TRBV6-1; size: NA; D: TRBD1; J: TRBJ2-6; DNA: TGTGCCAGCAGTGAAAAGGGGGACAGCTTACCCTCTGGGGCCAACGTCCTGACTTTC; CDR3: CASSEKGDSLPSGANVLTF
V: TRBV27; size: NA; D: NA; J: TRBJ1-1; DNA: TGTGCCAGCACATCGAACACTGAAGCTTTCTTT; CDR3: CASTSNTEAFF
V: TRBV5-4; size: NA; D: TRBD1; J: TRBJ1-1; DNA: TGTGCCAGCAGCGACCCGGACAGGGGGCTCACTGAAGCTTTCTTT; CDR3: CASSDPDRGLTEAFF
V: TRBV24-1; size: NA; D: NA; J: TRBJ1-5; DNA: TGTGCCACCAGTGATACTAACGGTCAGCCCCAGCATTTT; CDR3: CATSDTNGQPQHF
V: TRBV3-1/TRBV3-2; size: NA; D: TRBD1; J: TRBJ1-3; DNA: TGTGCCAGCTCCAGGGACAGTACTGGAAACACCATATATTTT; CDR3: CASSRDSTGNTIYF
V: TRBV2; size: NA; D: NA; J: TRBJ1-6; DNA: TGTGCCAGCAGAGATACAGGGTATAATTCACCCCTCCACTTT; CDR3: CASRDTGYNSPLHF
V: TRBV5-1; size: NA; D: NA; J: TRBJ1-4; DNA: TGCGCCAGCAGTAACCCGGGAGCAGATGAAAAACTGTTTTTT; CDR3: CASSNPGADEKLFF
V: TRBV28; size: NA; D: TRBD2; J: TRBJ2-1; DNA: TGTGCCAGCAGTTTATCGGGACTAGCGGGGGGGAGCCGGTTCTTC; CDR3: CASSLSGLAGGSRFF
V: TRBV30; size: NA; D: NA; J: TRBJ1-3; DNA: TGTGCCTGGAGTGTGTCGGGACATTTCACCTCTGGAAACACCATATATTTT; CDR3: CAWSVSGHFTSGNTIYF
V: TRBV2; size: once; D: NA; J: TRBJ1-1; DNA: TGTGCCAGCAGTGGACATCCAAATTCTTATATCAATGGGAACACTGAAGCTTTCTTT; CDR3: CASSGHPNSYINGNTEAFF
V: TRBV7-2; size: NA; D: TRBD2; J: TRBJ2-7; DNA: TGTGCCAGCAGCCCTCGGACTAGCGGGAGAGAGTTTTACGAGCAGTACTTC; CDR3: CASSPRTSGREFYEQYF
V: TRBV4-1; size: NA; D: NA; J: TRBJ1-1; DNA: TGCGCCAGCAGCCAAGTTGGAGGGGTCACTGAAGCTTTCTTT; CDR3: CASSQVGGVTEAFF
V: TRBV29-1; size: NA; D: NA; J: TRBJ2-3; DNA: TGCAGCGTTGAAGGGCACCTAGCAGCTGACACAGATACGCAGTATTTT; CDR3: CSVEGHLAADTDTQYF
V: TRBV5-1; size: NA; D: NA; J: TRBJ1-1; DNA: TGCGCCAGCAGCTTGGTGCCGGGGGAAACTGAAGCTTTCTTT; CDR3: CASSLVPGETEAFF
V: TRBV6-1; size: NA; D: TRBD1; J: TRBJ1-5; DNA: TGTGCCAGCAGTGATTCAGGGGGAAGCAATCAGCCCCAGCATTTT; CDR3: CASSDSGGSNQPQHF
V: TRBV30; size: NA; D: TRBD2; J: TRBJ2-3; DNA: TGTGCCGGGACTAGCGGGAGGGGCATGAACACAGATACGCAGTATTTT; CDR3: CAGTSGRGMNTDTQYF
V: TRBV10-1; size: NA; D: TRBD1; J: TRBJ2-6; DNA: TGCGCCAGTACATTCAGGGGGCGCGAAAATGGGGCCAACGTCCTGACTTTC; CDR3: CASTFRGRENGANVLTF
V: TRBV11-2; size: once; D: TRBD2; J: TRBJ2-5; DNA: TGTGCCAGCAGCCCCGGGGGGGGTGGGGACCAAGAGACCCAGTACTTC; CDR3: CASSPGGGGDQETQYF
V: TRBV28; size: once; D: NA; J: TRBJ1-2; DNA: TGTGCCAGCAGAATAGGGGGTAACTATGGCTACACCTTC; CDR3: CASRIGGNYGYTF
V: TRBV5-4; size: NA; D: TRBD2; J: TRBJ2-3; DNA: TGTGCCAGCAACAAGCGGGAGGGATCAGATACGCAGTATTTT; CDR3: CASNKREGSDTQYF
V: TRBV5-8; size: NA; D: NA; J: TRBJ2-7; DNA: TGTGCCAGCAGGCGGACTGGGACCTACGAGCAGTACTTC; CDR3: CASRRTGTYEQYF
V: TRBV19; size: NA; D: TRBD2; J: TRBJ2-7; DNA: TGTGCCAGTAGTCTTACTAGCGGTTCCTACGAGCAGTACTTC; CDR3: CASSLTSGSYEQYF
V: TRBV19; size: NA; D: NA; J: TRBJ2-5; DNA: TGTGCCAGTAGTTCCTGGGAGGAAGAGACCCAGTACTTC; CDR3: CASSSWEEETQYF
V: TRBV18; size: NA; D: TRBD1; J: TRBJ1-6; DNA: TGTGCCAGCTCACCAACTACAGGGGGCGATTCACCCCTCCACTTT; CDR3: CASSPTTGGDSPLHF
V: TRBV9; size: NA; D: NA; J: TRBJ2-2; DNA: TGTGCCAGCAGCCTACCGGAGGGGACCGGGGAGCTGTTTTTT; CDR3: CASSLPEGTGELFF
V: TRBV4-1; size: NA; D: NA; J: TRBJ1-1; DNA: TGCGCCAGCAGCCCCTCAGGGAACACTGAAGCTTTCTTT; CDR3: CASSPSGNTEAFF
V: TRBV4-3; size: NA; D: NA; J: TRBJ1-4; DNA: TGCGCCAGCAGCCCTTCTGTGGGGGGACGGACAAATGAAAAACTGTTTTTT; CDR3: CASSPSVGGRTNEKLFF
V: TRBV19; size: NA; D: TRBD2; J: TRBJ2-5; DNA: TGTGCCAGTAGTAGGGGGACTAGCGGACCATACCAAGAGACCCAGTACTTC; CDR3: CASSRGTSGPYQETQYF
V: TRBV6-5; size: NA; D: NA; J: TRBJ1-2; DNA: TGTGCCAGCAGCCCGACCCCCAGGTATCCCTATGGCTACACCTTC; CDR3: CASSPTPRYPYGYTF
V: TRBV30; size: NA; D: NA; J: TRBJ2-7; DNA: TGTGCCTCCCTAATACAGGGTAAAAGAGAAGGTCCCTACGAGCAGTACTTC; CDR3: CASLIQGKREGPYEQYF
V: TRBV7-2; size: NA; D: NA; J: TRBJ2-1; DNA: TGTGCCAGCAGCTTAGCTCAATACAATGAGCAGTTCTTC; CDR3: CASSLAQYNEQFF
V: TRBV4-1; size: NA; D: TRBD2; J: TRBJ2-7; DNA: TGCGCCAGCAGCCCGACTAGCGGAACCTACGAGCAGTACTTC; CDR3: CASSPTSGTYEQYF
V: TRBV7-2; size: NA; D: TRBD1; J: TRBJ2-1; DNA: TGTGCCAGCAGCTTTCCCGGGACAGCCTACAATGAGCAGTTCTTC; CDR3: CASSFPGTAYNEQFF
V: TRBV5-4; size: NA; D: TRBD2; J: TRBJ2-5; DNA: TGTGCCAGCAGCTATAGCGGGGTCCAAGAGACCCAGTACTTC; CDR3: CASSYSGVQETQYF
V: TRBV4-2; size: NA; D: NA; J: TRBJ1-2; DNA: TGTGCCAGCAGCCAAGATTCTACCAGCGTACCGACTACTGGCTACACCTTC; CDR3: CASSQDSTSVPTTGYTF
V: TRBV25-1; size: NA; D: TRBD1; J: TRBJ2-7; DNA: TGTGCCAGCAGCCGGACAGGGGAAAACTACGAGCAGTACTTC; CDR3: CASSRTGENYEQYF
V: TRBV6-4; size: NA; D: NA; J: TRBJ2-7; DNA: TGTGCCAGCAGTGACTCGAAAACAGAGTACGAGCAGTACTTC; CDR3: CASSDSKTEYEQYF
V: TRBV21-1; size: once; D: NA; J: TRBJ1-2; DNA: TGTGCCAGCAGCAAAGTAGGTGGAGCTAACTATGGCTACACCTTC; CDR3: CASSKVGGANYGYTF
V: TRBV10-3; size: NA; D: TRBD2; J: TRBJ2-1; DNA: TGTGCCATCAGCGCCTCGGGGGGGGTATACAATGAGCAGTTCTTC; CDR3: CAISASGGVYNEQFF
V: TRBV9; size: NA; D: NA; J: TRBJ1-3; DNA: TGTGCCAGCAGCGCGCCCTCGACCAAGACGGGGGAAGGAAACACCATATATTTT; CDR3: CASSAPSTKTGEGNTIYF
V: TRBV5-4; size: NA; D: TRBD1; J: TRBJ1-2; DNA: TGTGCCAGCAGCAAGAGTACCGGGACAGGACCACGCAAACCACTATTC; CDR3: CASSKSTGTGPRKPLF